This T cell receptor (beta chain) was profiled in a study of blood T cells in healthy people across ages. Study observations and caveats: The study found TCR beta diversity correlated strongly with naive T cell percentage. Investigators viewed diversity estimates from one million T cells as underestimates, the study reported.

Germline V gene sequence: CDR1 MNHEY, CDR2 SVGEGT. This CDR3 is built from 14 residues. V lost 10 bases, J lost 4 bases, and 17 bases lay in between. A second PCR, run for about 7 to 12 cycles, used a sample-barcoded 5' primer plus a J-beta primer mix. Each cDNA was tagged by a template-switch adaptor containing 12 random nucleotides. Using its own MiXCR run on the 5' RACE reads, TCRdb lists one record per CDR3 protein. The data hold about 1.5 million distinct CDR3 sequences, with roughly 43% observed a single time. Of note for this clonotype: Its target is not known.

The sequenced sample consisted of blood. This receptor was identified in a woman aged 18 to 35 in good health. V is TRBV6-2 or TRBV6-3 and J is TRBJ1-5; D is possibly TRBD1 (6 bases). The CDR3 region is CATWTRDKNQPQHF. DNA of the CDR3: TGTGCCACCTGGACCCGGGACAAGAATCAGCCCCAGCATTTT.